A selection of T cell receptor beta chains follows, all from one sample in a study of T cells after yellow fever vaccination. TCRdb re-called the 5' RACE reads with MiXCR, one entry per CDR3 protein. In the table there are around 310,000 distinct CDR3 sequences, roughly 4.3% of which are singletons. Sample: PBMCs, taken 5 days after the yellow fever booster vaccination. These receptors were obtained from a man younger than 30 who received the YFV17D yellow fever vaccine. Both conserved end residues are part of each CDR3. Fields, in order: CDR3 protein, CDR3 DNA, D gene, clone size, J gene, V gene. The D gene is left open where the match is weak. The size field is filled for only some rows; it gives once, few, many or a size class.

CDR3aa: CAISLGGENIQYF; CDR3nt: TGTGCCATCAGTTTGGGGGGTGAAAACATTCAGTACTTC; d_gene: .; abundance: few; j_gene: TRBJ2-4; v_gene: TRBV10-3
CDR3aa: CASSLVGARTEAFF; CDR3nt: TGCGCCAGCAGCTTAGTTGGGGCTCGGACTGAAGCTTTCTTT; d_gene: .; abundance: few; j_gene: TRBJ1-1; v_gene: TRBV5-1
CDR3aa: CASSQVGGGSPLHF; CDR3nt: TGCGCCAGCAGCCAAGTAGGGGGCGGTTCACCCCTCCACTTT; d_gene: TRBD1; abundance: many; j_gene: TRBJ1-6; v_gene: TRBV4-3
CDR3aa: CSVPGTGNTGELFF; CDR3nt: TGCAGTGTACCCGGGACAGGAAACACCGGGGAGCTGTTTTTT; d_gene: TRBD1; abundance: many; j_gene: TRBJ2-2; v_gene: TRBV20-1
CDR3aa: CASSPTSAGNTIYF; CDR3nt: TGTGCCAGCAGCCCCACATCTGCTGGAAACACCATATATTTT; d_gene: .; abundance: .; j_gene: TRBJ1-3; v_gene: TRBV3-1
CDR3aa: CASSLKGARGNQPQHF; CDR3nt: TGTGCCAGCAGTTTAAAGGGGGCTCGGGGCAATCAGCCCCAGCATTTT; d_gene: TRBD1; abundance: few; j_gene: TRBJ1-5; v_gene: TRBV27
CDR3aa: CASSWGTGVEKLFF; CDR3nt: TGTGCCAGCAGTTGGGGGACAGGGGTTGAAAAACTGTTTTTT; d_gene: TRBD1; abundance: .; j_gene: TRBJ1-4; v_gene: TRBV6-6
CDR3aa: CASSWGDRGYNEQFF; CDR3nt: TGTGCCAGCAGCTGGGGGGACAGGGGATACAATGAGCAGTTCTTC; d_gene: TRBD1; abundance: few; j_gene: TRBJ2-1; v_gene: TRBV7-3
CDR3aa: CASSYSIPVAGGRGEETQYF; CDR3nt: TGTGCCAGCAGTTACTCGATCCCTGTAGCGGGGGGACGAGGGGAAGAGACCCAGTACTTC; d_gene: TRBD2; abundance: .; j_gene: TRBJ2-5; v_gene: TRBV6-2/TRBV6-3
CDR3aa: CASSLGWAFQPQHF; CDR3nt: TGTGCCAGCAGCTTAGGTTGGGCGTTCCAGCCCCAGCATTTT; d_gene: .; abundance: many; j_gene: TRBJ1-5; v_gene: TRBV7-9
CDR3aa: CASSQTTGGTEAFF; CDR3nt: TGTGCCAGCAGTCAAACCACAGGGGGCACTGAAGCTTTCTTT; d_gene: TRBD1; abundance: .; j_gene: TRBJ1-1; v_gene: TRBV12-3/TRBV12-4
CDR3aa: CASSRRQGSSYNEQFF; CDR3nt: TGTGCCAGCAGCCGCAGACAGGGGAGCTCCTACAATGAGCAGTTCTTC; d_gene: TRBD1; abundance: .; j_gene: TRBJ2-1; v_gene: TRBV7-9
CDR3aa: CSASSPEAYNEQFF; CDR3nt: TGCAGTGCTAGCAGCCCGGAAGCCTACAATGAGCAGTTCTTC; d_gene: .; abundance: .; j_gene: TRBJ2-1; v_gene: TRBV20-1
CDR3aa: CSVGEGKAFF; CDR3nt: TGCAGCGTTGGAGAAGGGAAAGCTTTCTTT; d_gene: .; abundance: few; j_gene: TRBJ1-1; v_gene: TRBV29-1
CDR3aa: CASSFYGVGNQPQHF; CDR3nt: TGTGCCAGCAGCTTCTACGGGGTCGGCAATCAGCCCCAGCATTTT; d_gene: .; abundance: many; j_gene: TRBJ1-5; v_gene: TRBV5-5
CDR3aa: CASRNYRLETQYF; CDR3nt: TGTGCCAGCAGAAACTATCGGTTGGAGACCCAGTACTTC; d_gene: .; abundance: few; j_gene: TRBJ2-5; v_gene: TRBV6-2/TRBV6-3